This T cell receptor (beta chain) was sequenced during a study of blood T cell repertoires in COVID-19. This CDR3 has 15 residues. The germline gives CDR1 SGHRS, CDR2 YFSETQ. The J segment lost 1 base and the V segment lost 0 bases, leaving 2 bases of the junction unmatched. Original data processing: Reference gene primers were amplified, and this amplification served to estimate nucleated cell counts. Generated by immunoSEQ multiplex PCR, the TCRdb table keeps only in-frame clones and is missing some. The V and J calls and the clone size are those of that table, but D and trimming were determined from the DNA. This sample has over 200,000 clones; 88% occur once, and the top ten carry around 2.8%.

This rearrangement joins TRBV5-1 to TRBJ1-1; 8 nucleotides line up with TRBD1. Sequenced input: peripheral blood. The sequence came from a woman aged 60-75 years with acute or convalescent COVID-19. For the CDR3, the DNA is TGCGCCAGCAGCTTGGCGGACAGGGCGAACACTGAAGCTTTCTTT. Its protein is CASSLADRANTEAFF.